Presented here are 16 T cell receptor beta chains from one specimen sequenced in a study of T cell responses to AZD1222 COVID-19 vaccine. Clones were read by immunoSEQ multiplex PCR, and TCRdb kept only the in-frame ones, dropping some. The sample shows about 110,000 clones, 70% to 90% of them seen only once. The input for sequencing was peripheral blood, taken 28 days after the second AZD1222 dose. Receptors originate from an adult who received the AZD1222 COVID-19 vaccine.

This chain links TRBV3-1 (or the pseudogene TRBV3-2) with TRBJ2-7; 13 bases are a match to TRBD2. Unmatched junction bases numbered 1, after V lost 4 bases and J lost 1 base. The V gene's germline CDR1 is LGHDT and CDR2 YNNKEL (reference sequence). The CDR3 covers 15 residues. CDR3 coding DNA: TGTGCCAGCAGCCCGGGACTAGCGGGATCCTACGAGCAGTACTTC. It codes for CASSPGLAGSYEQYF.

The chain is built from TRBV7-9 and TRBJ1-1; perhaps TRBD1 as D (6 bases). Trimming removed 3 bases from V and 3 bases from J, with 17 bases in between. The CDR3 consists of 16 residues. Germline CDR1 is SEHNR and CDR2 is FQNEAQ (reference sequence). The CDR3 coding sequence is TGTGCCAGCAGCTTGAGGGCCAGGGGTGGGTACACTGAAGCTTTCTTT. Its protein product is CASSLRARGGYTEAFF.

The V gene is TRBV4-1, the J gene TRBJ2-7, with D perhaps TRBD2 (5 bases). The CDR3 contains 15 residues. The germline gives CDR1 MGHRA, CDR2 YSYEKL. V dropped 2 bases and J dropped 5 bases, with 16 bases sitting between them. This CDR3 is CASSQREGDLDEQYF. The CDR3 DNA sequence: TGCGCCAGCAGCCAACGAGAGGGAGACTTGGACGAGCAGTACTTC.

CDR3 in amino acids: CASSSGSSGNWNTQYF. CDR3 bases: TGTGCCAGTAGTTCAGGCTCTAGCGGGAATTGGAATACGCAGTATTTT. The gene calls are TRBV19 and TRBJ2-3; 9 positions match TRBD2. The CDR3 is 16 amino acids. CDR1 is LNHDA and CDR2 is SQIVND in the germline V gene (reference sequence). Trimming took 5 bases from V and 7 from J; bases not matched to a gene: 13. The variable domain in full, with the rest retrieved from reference TRBV19 and TRBJ2-3, is DGGITQSPKYLFRKEGQNVTLSCEQNLNHDAMYWYRQDPGQGLRLIYYSQIVNDFQKGDIAEGYSVSREKKESFPLTVTSAQKNPTAFYLCASSSGSSGNWNTQYFGPGTRLTVL.

The chain combines TRBV10-2 with TRBJ1-4; 8 bases are a match to TRBD1. Trimming at V came to 4 bases and at J to 3 bases, leaving 4 bases not matched to a gene. The CDR3 spans 15 residues. Germline assignment: CDR1 WSHSY and CDR2 SAAADI. The CDR3 sequence: CASSGAGGANEKLFF. In nucleotides, the CDR3 is TGCGCCAGCAGTGGGGCAGGGGGCGCTAATGAAAAACTGTTTTTT.

The table lists this clone with a few counts. The chain has TRBV6-2 or TRBV6-3 and TRBJ1-5; no clear D gene. V was pared by 5 bases and J by 2 bases, with 13 bases between. The germline gives CDR1 MNHEY, CDR2 SVGEGT. This CDR3 is 15 amino acids long. In DNA, the CDR3 is TGTGCCAGCAGTCCAAATCTATCTGGCAATCAGCCCCAGCATTTT. Translation gives CASSPNLSGNQPQHF.

The rearrangement links TRBV18 to TRBJ1-1, with D hard to call. The germline gives CDR1 KGHSH, CDR2 LQKENI. This CDR3 spans 14 amino acids. Trimming cost V 3 bases and J 4 bases, with 12 bases left between them. CDR3 region: CASSPVEWGTEAFF. The CDR3 DNA follows: TGTGCCAGCTCACCTGTGGAATGGGGCACTGAAGCTTTCTTT. Supplemented by reference TRBV18 and TRBJ1-1, the full variable domain reads NAGVMQNPRHLVRRRGQEARLRCSPMKGHSHVYWYRQLPEEGLKFMVYLQKENIIDESGMPKERFSAEFPKEGPSILRIQQVVRGDSAAYFCASSPVEWGTEAFFGQGTRLTVV.

J is TRBJ1-1 and V is TRBV6-5; 7 bases are shared with TRBD1. The CDR3 is made up of 13 amino acids. CDR1 is MNHEY and CDR2 is SVGAGI in the germline V gene. The V and J ends lost 5 bases and 3 bases, in that order; junction bases with no gene match: 3. The CDR3 protein is CASSKQGYTEAFF. The CDR3 coding sequence is TGTGCCAGCAGTAAACAGGGGTACACTGAAGCTTTCTTT.

The V gene is TRBV7-8, the J gene TRBJ2-1, with unresolved D. The CDR3 loop spans 11 amino acids. Germline CDR1 SGHVS, CDR2 FQNEAQ. V lost 6 bases, J lost 7 bases, and 7 bases lay in between. DNA for the CDR3: TGTGCCAGCAGGCGCGCGAATGAGCAGTTCTTC. Protein product: CASRRANEQFF.

The rearrangement links TRBV6-6 to TRBJ1-6, with 7 bases matching TRBD1. This CDR3 contains 14 residues. Germline V lookup: CDR1 MNHNY, CDR2 SVGAGI (reference sequence). V lost 2 bases to trimming and J lost 10 bases; unmatched junction nucleotides: 5. Written as DNA, the CDR3 is TGTGCCAGCAGTTACACAGACAGGGACTCACCCCTCCACTTT. Amino acid sequence: CASSYTDRDSPLHF.

This clone was recorded only once. V usage is TRBV5-6 and J usage is TRBJ2-3; no reliable D call. Per the germline V gene, CDR1 is SGHDT and CDR2 is YYEEEE. V lost 0 bases and J 1 base, leaving 3 bases between the germline ends. This CDR3 is built from 13 residues. The CDR3 loop reads CASSLVGTDTQYF. The CDR3 nucleotides read TGTGCCAGCAGCTTGGTTGGCACAGATACGCAGTATTTT.

As for this clone: Other DNA sequences in this sample translate to the same CDR3. The chain is built from TRBV27 and TRBJ1-1; D is unresolved. With 0 bases removed from V and 5 bases from J, the gap between germline ends came to 7 bases. CDR3 size: 13 residues. The germline V gene has CDR1 MNHEY and CDR2 SMNVEV (reference sequence). CDR3 loop: CASSLSRGTEAFF. DNA of the CDR3: TGTGCCAGCAGTTTATCGAGAGGAACTGAAGCTTTCTTT.

The chain carries TRBV11-3 and TRBJ2-1; D is unclear. Germline V lookup: CDR1 SGHNT, CDR2 YENEEA. V was shortened by 5 bases and J by 4 bases, with 12 bases between the two germline ends. This CDR3 has 14 amino acids. DNA of the CDR3: TGTGCCAGCAGCCCGGGTGCAAGATACAATGAGCAGTTCTTC. Translating gives CASSPGARYNEQFF.

In this sample, this clone turned up a few times. V usage is TRBV19 and J usage is TRBJ1-4, with D perhaps matching TRBD1 (6 bases). Trimming cost V 5 bases and J 5 bases, with 15 bases left between them. CDR3 size: 15 residues. CDR1 is LNHDA, CDR2 SQIVND, per germline (reference sequence). The CDR3 sequence is CASSVGTLGNEKLFF. DNA of the CDR3: TGTGCCAGTAGTGTCGGGACACTTGGCAATGAAAAACTGTTTTTT.

The genes are TRBV4-1 and TRBJ2-3; 8 nucleotides match TRBD2. The CDR3 sequence is 18 residues long. The germline V gene encodes CDR1 MGHRA and CDR2 YSYEKL. With V trimmed by 1 base and J by 4 bases, 13 bases remained unmatched. For the CDR3, the DNA is TGCGCCAGCAGCCAAGCTGATTCGGCGGGAGGCCGGGCAGATACGCAGTATTTT. It codes for CASSQADSAGGRADTQYF.

This rearrangement joins TRBV7-9 to TRBJ1-1, with D possibly TRBD1 on 5 matching bases. This CDR3 spans 16 amino acids. Trimming removed 1 base at V and 5 bases at J, with 17 bases between. The germline gives CDR1 SEHNR, CDR2 FQNEAQ (reference sequence). The CDR3 DNA is TGTGCCAGCAGCTTAGTATTTGGCAGGGATAGGACTGAAGCTTTCTTT. Translation: CASSLVFGRDRTEAFF.